These 9 T cell receptor beta chains were sequenced from one sample in a study of Graves' ophthalmopathy and Graves' hyperthyroidism. Amplification targeted the TCR beta CDR3 regions, with RNA transcripts as the source material. HTBI-primed RT-PCR formed the first round, and a multiplex PCR formed the second. One entry per CDR3 protein, called by TCRdb with MiXCR from the multiplex PCR reads. This table holds 500,000 to 800,000 distinct CDR3 sequences, 35% to 45% found once. The material sequenced was peripheral blood. These receptors all stem from an adult man with Graves' ophthalmopathy.

The V and J genes are TRBV10-2 and TRBJ2-5, with D perhaps TRBD2 (6 bases). Trimming removed 8 bases from V and 5 bases from J, with 18 bases in between. CDR1 and CDR2 from the germline V gene are WSHSY and SAAADI. There are 14 residues in the CDR3. CDR3 amino acids: CASQSRAGLETQYF. The CDR3 DNA sequence: TGCGCCAGCCAGTCGAGGGCGGGGTTGGAGACCCAGTACTTC.

V and J are TRBV2 and TRBJ2-7; D tentatively fits TRBD1 or TRBD2 (5 bases each). Germline-derived CDR1 and CDR2 are SNHLY and FYNNEI. The ends were cut back, 5 bases at V and 5 bases at J, with 13 bases in the middle. The CDR3 totals 13 residues. The CDR3 DNA sequence: TGTGCCAGCAGTTTATCCGGGGCAAACGAGCAGTACTTC. It yields the protein CASSLSGANEQYF.

The chain is built from TRBV10-3 and TRBJ1-5, with TRBD1 matching over 7 bases. The J segment lost 1 base and the V segment lost 3 bases, leaving 3 bases of the junction unmatched. This CDR3 comprises 15 residues. Germline CDR1 is ENHRY and CDR2 is SYGVKD. The CDR3 reads CAISERGHSNQPQHF. CDR3 nucleotides: TGTGCCATCAGTGAAAGGGGGCACAGCAATCAGCCCCAGCATTTT.

The chain couples TRBV7-9 to TRBJ2-5; 11 positions match TRBD2. Germline assignment: CDR1 SEHNR and CDR2 FQNEAQ (reference sequence). CDR3 size: 13 residues. With 9 bases clipped from V and 4 bases from J, the junction kept 4 bases outside the gene matches. This CDR3 is CASIGTSGETQYF. CDR3 nucleotide sequence: TGTGCCAGTATCGGGACTAGCGGAGAGACCCAGTACTTC.

The chain combines TRBV7-9 with TRBJ1-4; D is possibly TRBD1 (6 bases). The CDR3 has 14 residues. The V gene lost 6 bases and the J gene lost 0 bases, with 8 bases spanning the gap. Germline CDR1 reads SEHNR; CDR2 reads FQNEAQ (reference sequence). The CDR3, as DNA: TGTGCCAGCAGGGACAGATCAACTAATGAAAAACTGTTTTTT. Translating it yields CASRDRSTNEKLFF.

This chain uses TRBV5-4 with TRBJ2-2; 12 positions match TRBD1. The CDR3 covers 18 residues. V gave up 1 base and J gave up 5 bases; unmatched junction bases: 9. Per the germline V gene, CDR1 is SGHNT and CDR2 is YYREEE (reference sequence). DNA of the CDR3: TGTGCCAGCAGCTTGTCCTCCGGGACAGGGGGCGATACCGGGGAGCTGTTTTTT. It specifies CASSLSSGTGGDTGELFF.

The gene calls are TRBV12-5 and TRBJ1-4; possibly TRBD1 for D (6 bases). The CDR3 extends over 15 amino acids. V was shortened by 1 base and J by 7 bases, with 13 bases between the two germline ends. From germline, CDR1 is LGHNT and CDR2 FRNRAP. The CDR3 DNA follows: TGTGCTAGTGGTTTGGCCAGGGGAGGAACTGAAAAACTGTTTTTT. Translation: CASGLARGGTEKLFF. Supplemented by reference TRBV12-5 and TRBJ1-4, the full variable domain reads DARVTQTPRHKVTEMGQEVTMRCQPILGHNTVFWYRQTMMQGLELLAYFRNRAPLDDSGMPKDRFSAEMPDATLATLKIQPSEPRDSAVYFCASGLARGGTEKLFFGSGTQLSVL.

The table lists this clonotype with many counts. DNA for the CDR3: TGTGCCAGTAGTATGGGACGCATCTATGGCTACACCTTC. Translating gives CASSMGRIYGYTF. This chain uses TRBV19 with TRBJ1-2; D perhaps matches TRBD1 (5 bases). Trimming shortened V by 3 bases and J by 4 bases, and 9 bases separated the two germline ends. Germline values: CDR1 LNHDA, CDR2 SQIVND (reference sequence). The CDR3 consists of 13 residues.

This clonotype came up many times. The chain uses TRBV6-1 and TRBJ2-7; 7 nucleotides align to TRBD1. Germline CDR1 is MNHNS and CDR2 is SASEGT. V gave up 8 bases and J gave up 6 bases; unmatched junction bases: 13. The CDR3 has 14 amino acids. CDR3 sequence reads: CASSGTAALGEQYF. In DNA form, the CDR3 reads TGTGCCAGCTCTGGGACAGCGGCGCTAGGCGAGCAGTACTTC.